A single T cell receptor (beta chain) is shown here with its context. The clone's antigen remains unknown. No base quality values were provided; no much bigger clone lies one nucleotide off. V is pruned by 3 bases and J by 2 bases, leaving 7 bases of the junction without a gene match. CDR3 length: 15 amino acids, cysteine to phenylalanine. Only CDR3 DNA is held: 45 bases, read in frame from base 1. According to the germline V gene, CDR1 reads SGHRS and CDR2 reads YFSETQ. The immunoSEQ Assay was used to sequence TCRbeta CDR3 regions. After extraction, genomic DNA underwent amplification by bias-controlled multiplex PCR, followed by high-throughput sequencing. Concerning the study's data processing: To quantify the absolute abundance of every unique TCRbeta CDR3 region, sequences were collapsed and filtered. T cell fraction was estimated by normalizing TCRbeta template counts to usable DNA, with usable DNA measured through amplification of reference genes found in all nucleated cells. Repertoire TCRs were annotated as SARS-CoV-2-specific by exact matching of V gene, CDR3 amino acid sequence and J gene to a known reactive TCR set. MIRA supplied the reference SARS-CoV-2 TCR set, which was filtered for enrichment in COVID-19-positive ImmuneCODE repertoires so that public or cross-reactive TCRs were removed. Drawing on the MIRA antigens, annotated TCRs were analysed further at the level of specific ORF or position within ORF. Depth was the summed frequency of annotated unique rearrangements, while breadth was defined as annotated unique rearrangements over total unique productive rearrangements. Two-sided Wilcoxon rank-sum tests were used to compare TCR breadth between groups. The source is immuneACCESS, and TCRdb retained only in-frame sequences with V and J called. Part of the clones is not carried over; for the studies checked, unresolved V genes explain less than half of this, and the remainder is unexplained. D and trimming were read from the DNA, whereas the V and J calls and clone size are those reported in that table. This sample is represented by approximately 360,000 clones; 80% to 90% of them were singletons. Together, the top ten hold about 7.4% of the sample.

Taken with the paper, the label for treatment or condition translates to: 15 to 20 received Ad26.COV2.S at low or high dose, single or two shots; about 5 received placebo; per-sample allocation not given. For vaccine and placebo recipients, repertoires were sequenced using samples collected on day 63 after the first injection. In Cohort 1b, about 27 adults aged 18-55 years were enrolled at a single site in Boston, USA, between 29 July and 7 August 2020. Ad26.COV2.S consisted of a replication-incompetent adenovirus type 26 vector by which a prefusion-stabilized SARS-CoV-2 spike protein from the original Wuhan strain was expressed. The data were obtained in a study of Ad26.COV2.S vaccination and SARS-CoV-2 variants (dated by TCRdb to about 2021). Concerning the study at large: Donors in the vaccine arm were drawn from COV1001, a multicentre, randomized, double-blind, placebo-controlled phase I-IIa trial testing Ad26.COV2.S in healthy adults. Ad26.COV2.S was administered intramuscularly at 5 x 10^10 or 1 x 10^11 viral particles, either as a single shot or as two shots given 56 days apart. TCRbeta repertoire sequencing was used to assess the specificity and breadth of SARS-CoV-2-reactive T cell receptors after Ad26.COV2.S vaccination. A total of approximately 30 samples were included in the TCR-sequenced set, comprising roughly 20 Ad26.COV2.S vaccine recipients, 5 placebo recipients and 8 SARS-CoV-2 convalescent individuals. Participants in the trial were split at random into five groups of five each, receiving low-dose or high-dose Ad26.COV2.S once or twice, or else placebo on both occasions. Blinding of investigators to trial group allocation was maintained during experiments and outcome assessment.

What the authors observed across the whole study: It was noted by the authors that total T cell responses may have been underestimated by the TCR breadth and depth analyses. After vaccination, spike-specific CD8+ and CD4+ T cell responses were reported to show substantial breadth. Higher spike-specific TCR breadth was observed in Ad26.COV2.S recipients than in placebo recipients (P = 0.0014). The study was not powered to compare responses between vaccine doses or regimens. Vaccine and placebo recipients had comparable non-spike TCR breadth, which fits with the vaccine containing only spike.

The sequence joins TRBV5-1 to TRBJ1-1, with TRBD1 identical over 7 junction bases. The starting material was peripheral blood, obtained in a trial of Ad26.COV2.S vaccine versus placebo. This sequence was found in a person aged 18-60 years who received the Ad26.COV2.S COVID-19 vaccine or a placebo. The CDR3 region: CASSWSGQRNTEAFF. The nucleotides are TGCGCCAGCAGCTGGTCGGGACAGAGAAACACTGAAGCTTTCTTT.